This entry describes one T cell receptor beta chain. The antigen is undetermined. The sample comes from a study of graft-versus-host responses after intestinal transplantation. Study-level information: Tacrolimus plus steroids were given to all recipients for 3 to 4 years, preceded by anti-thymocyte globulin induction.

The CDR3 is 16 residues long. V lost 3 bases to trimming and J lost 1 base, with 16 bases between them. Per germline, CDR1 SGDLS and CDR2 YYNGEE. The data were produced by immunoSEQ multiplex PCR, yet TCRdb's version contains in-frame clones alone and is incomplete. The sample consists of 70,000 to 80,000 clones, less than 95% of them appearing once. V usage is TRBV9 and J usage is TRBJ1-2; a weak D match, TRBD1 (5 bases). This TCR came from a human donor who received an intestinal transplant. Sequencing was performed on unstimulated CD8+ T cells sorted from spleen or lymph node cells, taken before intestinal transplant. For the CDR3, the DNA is TGTGCCAGCAGCGGGGGCAGGGAGGTCCTTAACTATGGCTACACCTTC. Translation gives CASSGGREVLNYGYTF.